The 15 T cell receptor beta chains in this list originate from one sample, sequenced in a study of T cell repertoires in cytomegalovirus infection. Using its own MiXCR run on the reads, TCRdb lists one record per CDR3 protein. The repertoire includes around 310,000 distinct CDR3 sequences, roughly a sixth of them detected once, and more than 10% sits in the top ten. Source material: PBMCs. Receptors originate from a human donor in good health (CMV status not recorded). Some clones in this sample may be carry-over from other donors' samples.

This clonotype has a handful of counts. The rearrangement joins TRBV7-2 to TRBJ2-4; maybe TRBD2 (7 bases). V lost 5 bases, J lost 7 bases, and 12 bases lay in between. The germline V gene has CDR1 SGHTA and CDR2 FQGNSA. The CDR3 runs to 13 residues. The CDR3 nucleotides read TGTGCCAGCAGCCAAGGGGGGGGGAACATTCAGTACTTC. This gives the protein CASSQGGGNIQYF.

This clonotype was recorded a few times. The chain couples TRBV5-5 to TRBJ2-7; TRBD1 aligns across 7 bases. V trimming: 6 bases; J trimming: 3 bases; junction bases outside the gene matches: 6. The CDR3 is 13 amino acids. Germline loops: CDR1 SGHKS, CDR2 YYEKEE (reference sequence). The CDR3 loop reads CASTGGPRYEQYF. The CDR3 DNA follows: TGTGCCAGCACAGGGGGACCCCGCTACGAGCAGTACTTC.

This clonotype was detected many times. The chain has TRBV7-2 and TRBJ2-7; the match to TRBD2 covers 15 bases. Looked up from germline, CDR1 is SGHTA and CDR2 is FQGNSA. The ends lost 4 bases at V and 4 bases at J; junction bases unmatched: 11. This CDR3 comprises 18 residues. CDR3 protein: CASSSGLAGGPPVYEQYF. The CDR3, as DNA: TGTGCCAGCAGCTCCGGACTAGCGGGGGGGCCCCCTGTATACGAGCAGTACTTC. Variable domain in full (rest from reference TRBV7-2 and TRBJ2-7): GAGVSQSPSNKVTEKGKDVELRCDPISGHTALYWYRQSLGQGLEFLIYFQGNSAPDKSGLPSDRFSAERTGGSVSTLTIQRTQQEDSAVYLCASSSGLAGGPPVYEQYFGPGTRLTVT.

In this sample, this clonotype turned up many times. The chain combines TRBV11-2 with TRBJ2-2; D is ambiguous. This CDR3 spans 13 amino acids. Trimming left V 4 bases short and J 0 bases short, with 3 bases between. Germline V gene data show CDR1 as SGHAT and CDR2 as FQNNGV. This CDR3 reads CASSSTNTGELFF. The CDR3 coding sequence is TGTGCCAGCAGCTCTACGAACACCGGGGAGCTGTTTTTT.

This clonotype was observed a single time. The chain joins TRBV7-2 to TRBJ2-5; D possibly matches TRBD1 or TRBD2 (5 bases each). This CDR3 is built from 15 residues. With 2 bases removed from V and 5 bases from J, the gap between germline ends came to 15 bases. Germline values: CDR1 SGHTA, CDR2 FQGNSA. As DNA, the CDR3 is TGTGCCAGCAGCTTAATCCCGGGGCTAACGGAGACCCAGTACTTC. This codes for CASSLIPGLTETQYF.

This clonotype was found many times. This chain links TRBV6-1 with TRBJ2-4; 7 bases map to TRBD1. V lost 4 bases, J lost 6 bases, and 3 bases stayed unmatched. This CDR3 is 13 amino acids long. Germline V lookup: CDR1 MNHNS, CDR2 SASEGT. CDR3 coding DNA: TGTGCCAGCAGTGGGGGACAGAGAAACATTCAGTACTTC. Amino acids: CASSGGQRNIQYF.

This clonotype was counted many times. The chain has TRBV12-3 or TRBV12-4 and TRBJ2-5; 8 positions agree with TRBD2. Germline trimming cut 6 bases from V and 2 bases from J; bases unmatched to any gene: 8. The CDR3 totals 15 residues. CDR3 in amino acids: CASSPPRGAQETQYF. Written as DNA, the CDR3 is TGTGCCAGCAGCCCCCCGCGGGGGGCTCAAGAGACCCAGTACTTC.

This clonotype occurred a few times. V is TRBV6-1 and J is TRBJ1-1; D unclear. This CDR3 has 14 amino acids. V gave up 3 bases and J gave up 5 bases, with 13 bases separating them. Looked up from germline, CDR1 is MNHNS and CDR2 is SASEGT. CDR3 DNA sequence: TGTGCCAGCAGTGAGCTGGGGAGGACGACTGAAGCTTTCTTT. This codes for CASSELGRTTEAFF.

This clonotype has a handful of counts. The rearrangement links TRBV20-1 to TRBJ2-3; 11 positions agree with TRBD2. Trimming cost V 3 bases and J 4 bases; bases outside gene matches: 3. This CDR3 spans 14 amino acids. In germline, CDR1 is DFQATT, CDR2 SNEGSKA (reference sequence). The chain's CDR3 is CSARLAGGADTQYF. As DNA, the CDR3 is TGCAGTGCTAGGCTAGCGGGGGGCGCAGATACGCAGTATTTT.

This clonotype has a count of ten or more. The gene calls are TRBV7-8 and TRBJ2-1, with 15 bases aligning to TRBD2. The V and J ends lost 3 bases and 5 bases, in that order; junction bases with no gene match: 8. CDR3 length: 18 residues. CDR1 is SGHVS and CDR2 is FQNEAQ in the germline V gene. The DNA of the CDR3 is TGTGCCAGCAGCTTGGGACTAGCGGGGGGAACAATGCACAATGAGCAGTTCTTC. Its protein product is CASSLGLAGGTMHNEQFF.

The V and J genes are TRBV7-9 and TRBJ2-7, with D maybe TRBD1 (6 bases). Germline CDR1 SEHNR, CDR2 FQNEAQ (reference sequence). Trimming stripped 4 bases from V and 1 base from J, with 11 bases between. The CDR3 consists of 14 residues. CDR3 bases: TGTGCCAGCAGCTCGACAGGAGAGTCCTACGAGCAGTACTTC. It yields the protein CASSSTGESYEQYF.

This clonotype was seen more than once but under ten times. The chain links TRBV7-9 to TRBJ1-1; D is uncertain. Germline-derived CDR1 and CDR2 are SEHNR and FQNEAQ (reference sequence). The germline V and J ends were trimmed by 6 bases and 4 bases, with 15 bases remaining between them. The CDR3 has 14 residues. CDR3 coding DNA: TGTGCCAGCAGTTGGTCCTGGGAGAGCACTGAAGCTTTCTTT. Protein sequence: CASSWSWESTEAFF.

The chain has TRBV18 and TRBJ2-4, with 7 bases matching TRBD2. The trim removed 0 bases at V and 3 bases at J, leaving 2 bases unmatched. CDR1 KGHSH and CDR2 LQKENI come from the germline V gene. The CDR3 is 15 amino acids. The CDR3 here is CASSPPSGGKNIQYF. In DNA form, the CDR3 reads TGTGCCAGCTCACCACCTTCGGGGGGCAAAAACATTCAGTACTTC.

This clonotype was found many times. The chain combines TRBV6-2 or TRBV6-3 with TRBJ2-4; D is unclear. This CDR3 comprises 13 residues. Trimming removed 2 bases from V and 3 bases from J, with 5 bases in between. Germline loops: CDR1 MNHEY, CDR2 SVGEGT. CDR3 sequence (DNA): TGTGCCAGCAGTTACGCAGGCAAAAACATTCAGTACTTC. Its protein product is CASSYAGKNIQYF.

This CDR3 reads CASSLVSTPDLKQYF. For the CDR3, the DNA is TGTGCCAGCAGCTTAGTCTCGACCCCGGATTTGAAGCAGTACTTC. This sequence joins TRBV13 and TRBJ2-7; D uncertain. CDR3 length: 15 residues. CDR1 and CDR2 from the germline V gene are PRHDT and FYEKMQ (reference sequence). Trimming shortened V by 1 base and J by 8 bases, and 18 bases separated the two germline ends.